The source of this T cell receptor beta chain is a study of T cell repertoires in cytomegalovirus infection (dated by TCRdb to the late 2010s). Looking at the study overall: Recently identified HLA-C-restricted CMV epitopes, whose presentation resists viral immunomodulation, were targeted by peptide stimulations together with well-studied HLA-B-restricted epitopes. Because public TCR beta signatures pointed to carriage of CMV infection together with the matching HLA type, the HLA type of each donor mattered for the analysis.

What the study reported, not specific to this receptor: In both this cohort and an independent cohort of 352 donors, the cumulative frequency of public TCR beta family members distinguished carriers of CMV infection plus the relevant HLA type. The ex vivo response was dominated by HLA-C-restricted CMV-specific TCR beta clonotypes, which also provided the single most frequent clonotype in two of eight donors.

Taken from cysteine to phenylalanine, the CDR3 has 14 residues. Only CDR3 DNA is held: 42 bases, read in frame from base 1. As encoded in the germline V gene (reference sequence), CDR1 is PRHDT while CDR2 is FYEKMQ. V and J are truncated by 7 bases and 5 bases respectively, leaving an intervening sequence of 14 bases. Remarks on this clonotype: This receptor's antigen is unknown. Per-nucleotide qualities are absent, and no much larger clonotype sits a single base away.

The treatment or condition label, read with the paper, signifies: in vitro stimulation with specific CMV peptide epitopes to enrich CMV-specific T cells. The instrument was an Illumina HiSeq 1500. TCRdb passed the public sequencing reads through fastp at Q25 and MiXCR, retaining productive beta sequences. Rows are unified per CDR3 protein, each entry keeping the most common DNA and genes. Counted in this sample were around 89,000 distinct CDR3 sequences; about 29% of them appeared once. The biggest ten clones account for roughly 70% of the sample. The specimen comprised CD8+ T cells from cultured PBMCs, sampled from culture after CMV antigen stimulation. This clonotype originated in a human donor in good health (CMV status not recorded). Some clones in this sample may be carry-over from other donors' samples. The chain joins TRBV13 to TRBJ2-2; a tentative D match to TRBD2 spans 6 bases. The nucleotide sequence is given as TGTGCCAGCACCCCGACCGGAGGGACCGGGGAGCTGTTTTTT. This codes for CASTPTGGTGELFF.